The 14 T cell receptor beta chains below were found in one sample sequenced in a study of CD8 T cells in Susac syndrome. It was with random hexamers that about 0.45 to 1 ug RNA was reverse transcribed. TCRdb analysed the immunoSEQ multiplex PCR reads with MiXCR anew, one entry per CDR3 protein. The profile shows some 300,000 distinct CDR3 sequences, approximately 91% of them singletons. Material for sequencing was CD8+ T cells from PBMCs. The receptors come from a human donor with multiple sclerosis.

This chain uses TRBV9 with TRBJ1-2; D remains ambiguous. Germline V CDR1 and CDR2: SGDLS, YYNGEE. The CDR3 sequence is 17 residues long. Trimming removed 4 bases at V and 7 bases at J, with 26 bases between. CDR3 protein: CASSPSGGEQPTIGYTF. The CDR3 nucleotides read TGTGCCAGCAGCCCCTCCGGCGGTGAACAGCCAACGATTGGCTACACCTTC.

J is TRBJ1-2 and V is TRBV5-1; a possible D gene is TRBD1 (6 bases). CDR3 length equals 15 residues. Germline assignment: CDR1 SGHRS and CDR2 YFSETQ. Trimming removed 4 bases at V and 6 bases at J, with 19 bases between. The CDR3 loop reads CASSPPVQGNDGYTF. For the CDR3, the DNA is TGCGCCAGCAGCCCGCCGGTCCAGGGGAACGATGGCTACACCTTC.

The rearrangement links TRBV7-2 to TRBJ2-5; 7 bases are a match to TRBD2. V gave up 5 bases and J gave up 5 bases; unmatched junction bases: 14. Per the germline V gene, CDR1 is SGHTA and CDR2 is FQGNSA. The CDR3 totals 16 residues. In DNA, the CDR3 is TGTGCCAGCAGCCCGAGGGGCCAGCGGGGATGGGAGACCCAGTACTTC. This encodes CASSPRGQRGWETQYF.

This clonotype was observed once. J is TRBJ2-1 and V is TRBV9; D possibly uses TRBD1 or TRBD2 (6 bases each). This CDR3 region has 13 residues. Trimming took off 7 bases at V and 5 bases at J, with 13 bases between the two ends. Germline CDR1 SGDLS, CDR2 YYNGEE. Written as DNA, the CDR3 is TGTGCCAGCGCTATAGGGGGGAACAATGAGCAGTTCTTC. Amino acid sequence: CASAIGGNNEQFF.

A word on this clonotype: The junction departs from the called germline gene at one end, perhaps through a read error. The chain uses TRBV7-7 and TRBJ2-1, with TRBD2 matching 15 bases. The CDR3 has 18 amino acids. Germline-derived CDR1 and CDR2 are SSHAT and FNYEAQ (reference sequence). CDR3 in amino acids: CASSLGLAGGPLYNEQFF. The DNA for the CDR3 is TGTGCTAGCAGCTTAGGACTAGCGGGAGGGCCGCTCTACAATGAGCAGTTCTTC.

CDR3 amino acids: CASSSGTGPEAFF. Written as DNA, the CDR3 is TGCGCCAGCAGCTCGGGGACAGGACCTGAAGCTTTCTTT. V gene TRBV5-1 combines with J gene TRBJ1-1, with 8 bases matching TRBD1. V lost 3 bases and J lost 6; bases outside the gene matches: 4. The germline V gene encodes CDR1 SGHRS and CDR2 YFSETQ. CDR3 length: 13 residues.

The V and J genes are TRBV29-1 and TRBJ2-1, with D perhaps TRBD1 or TRBD2 (5 bases each). The CDR3 covers 13 residues. The germline gives CDR1 SQVTM, CDR2 ANQGSEA. V was shortened by 4 bases and J by 4 bases, with 11 bases between the two germline ends. This CDR3 is CSVAGTEYNEQFF. CDR3 sequence (DNA): TGCAGCGTTGCCGGGACCGAGTACAATGAGCAGTTCTTC.

This rearrangement joins TRBV19 to TRBJ2-1; D unclear. The V end was cut by 9 bases, the J end by 0 bases, with 6 bases between. Per the germline V gene, CDR1 is LNHDA and CDR2 is SQIVND (reference sequence). This CDR3 has 12 residues. CDR3 nucleotides: TGTGCCAGCCTCGGCTCCTACAATGAGCAGTTCTTC. This gives the protein CASLGSYNEQFF.

The chain employs TRBV6-2 or TRBV6-3 and TRBJ2-7, with TRBD1 matching over 8 bases. The CDR3 spans 16 residues. CDR1 is MNHEY and CDR2 is SVGEGT in the germline V gene. Germline trimming cut 0 bases from V and 6 bases from J; bases unmatched to any gene: 10. The CDR3 coding sequence is TGTGCCAGCAGTTACTCGAATGACAGGGGATCGCGCGAGCAGTACTTC. It codes for CASSYSNDRGSREQYF.

The V gene is TRBV28, the J gene TRBJ2-7; no reliable D call. This CDR3 has 16 amino acids. V was clipped by 4 bases and J by 4 bases, with 20 bases between them. Germline V gene data show CDR1 as MDHEN and CDR2 as SYDVKM. The CDR3 nucleotides are TGTGCCAGCAGTTCCAGTAGGGCGGTGGGTAAATACGAGCAGTACTTC. It specifies CASSSSRAVGKYEQYF.

The chain recombines TRBV12-2 with TRBJ2-7. TRBV12-2 is a pseudogene. This CDR3 has 17 amino acids. In DNA form, the CDR3 reads TGTGCAAGTCGCTTAGGAGCCCGAGGAGAAGGCGAATGCGAGCAGTACTTC. Residues: CASRLGARGEGECEQYF.

DNA of the CDR3: TGTGCCAGTAGTTTCGGACAGGTGGCGGAAGCTTTCTTT. Translated: CASSFGQVAEAFF. The rearrangement uses TRBV19 and TRBJ1-1; TRBD1 matches at 7 bases. This CDR3 is 13 amino acids long. Trimming took 5 bases from V and 8 from J; bases not matched to a gene: 8. In germline, CDR1 is LNHDA, CDR2 SQIVND (reference sequence).

The rearrangement joins TRBV29-1 to TRBJ2-7; 9 bases match TRBD1. Germline lookup yields CDR1 SQVTM and CDR2 ANQGSEA. The CDR3 totals 12 residues. V gave up 6 bases and J gave up 2 bases; unmatched junction bases: 2. The CDR3 nucleotides read TGCAGCGTAGGGACAGGGCCCTACGAGCAGTACTTC. This codes for CSVGTGPYEQYF.

The chain couples TRBV30 to TRBJ2-5; D possibly matches TRBD1 or TRBD2 (5 bases each). CDR3 length: 14 amino acids. Germline assignment: CDR1 GTSNPN and CDR2 SVGIG (reference sequence). Trimming cost V 0 bases and J 1 base, with 9 bases left between them. CDR3 protein: CAWSVGDVQETQYF. The CDR3 DNA follows: TGTGCCTGGAGTGTCGGGGACGTCCAAGAGACCCAGTACTTC.